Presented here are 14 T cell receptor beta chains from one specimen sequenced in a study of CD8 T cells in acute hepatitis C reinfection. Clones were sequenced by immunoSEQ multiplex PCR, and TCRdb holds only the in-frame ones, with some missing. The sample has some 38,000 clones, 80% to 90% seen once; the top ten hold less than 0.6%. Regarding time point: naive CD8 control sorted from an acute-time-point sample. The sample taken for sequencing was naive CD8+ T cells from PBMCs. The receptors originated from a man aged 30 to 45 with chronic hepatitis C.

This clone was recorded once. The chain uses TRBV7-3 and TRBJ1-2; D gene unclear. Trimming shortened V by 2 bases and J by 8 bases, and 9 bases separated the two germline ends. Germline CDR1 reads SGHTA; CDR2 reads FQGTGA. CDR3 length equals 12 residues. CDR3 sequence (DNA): TGTGCCAGCAGCTTAGAAGGTTTCGGCTACACCTTC. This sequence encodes CASSLEGFGYTF.

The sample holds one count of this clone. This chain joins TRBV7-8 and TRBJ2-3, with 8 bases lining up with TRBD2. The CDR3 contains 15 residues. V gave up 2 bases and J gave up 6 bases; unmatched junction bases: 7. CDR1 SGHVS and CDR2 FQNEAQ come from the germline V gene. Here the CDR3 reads CASSLYRAGADTQYF. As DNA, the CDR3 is TGTGCCAGCAGCTTATATCGAGCGGGAGCGGATACGCAGTATTTT.

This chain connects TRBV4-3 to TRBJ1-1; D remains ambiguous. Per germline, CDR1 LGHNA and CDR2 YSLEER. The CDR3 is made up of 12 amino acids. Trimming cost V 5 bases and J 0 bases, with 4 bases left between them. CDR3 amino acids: CASSAMNTEAFF. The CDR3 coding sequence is TGCGCCAGCAGCGCTATGAACACTGAAGCTTTCTTT.

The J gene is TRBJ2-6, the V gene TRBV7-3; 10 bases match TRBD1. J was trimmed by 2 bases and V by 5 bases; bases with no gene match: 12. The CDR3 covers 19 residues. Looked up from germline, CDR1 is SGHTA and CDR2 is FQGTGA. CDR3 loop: CASSQSGTGEIPGANVLTF. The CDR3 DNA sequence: TGTGCCAGCAGCCAAAGTGGGACAGGGGAAATCCCTGGGGCCAACGTCCTGACTTTC.

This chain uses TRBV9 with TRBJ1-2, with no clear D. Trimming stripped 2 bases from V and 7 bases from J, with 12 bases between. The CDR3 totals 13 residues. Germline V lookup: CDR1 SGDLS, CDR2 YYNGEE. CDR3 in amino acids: CASSVGGDSGYTF. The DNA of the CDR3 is TGTGCCAGCAGCGTTGGAGGAGACTCTGGCTACACCTTC. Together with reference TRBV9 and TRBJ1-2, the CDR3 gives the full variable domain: DSGVTQTPKHLITATGQRVTLRCSPRSGDLSVYWYQQSLDQGLQFLIQYYNGEERAKGNILERFSAQQFPDLHSELNLSSLELGDSALYFCASSVGGDSGYTFGSGTRLTVV.

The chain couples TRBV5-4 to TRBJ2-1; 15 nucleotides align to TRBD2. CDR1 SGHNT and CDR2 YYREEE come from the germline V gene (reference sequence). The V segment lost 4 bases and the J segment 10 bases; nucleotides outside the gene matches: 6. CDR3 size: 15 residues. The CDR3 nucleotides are TGTGCCAGCAGCCTCGGACTAGCGGGAGGGGACGAGCAGTTCTTC. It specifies CASSLGLAGGDEQFF.

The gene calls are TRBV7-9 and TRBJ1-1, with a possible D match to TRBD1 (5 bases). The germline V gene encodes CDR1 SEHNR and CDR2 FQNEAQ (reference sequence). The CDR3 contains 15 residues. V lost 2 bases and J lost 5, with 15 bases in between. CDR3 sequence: CASSLPRGGRTEAFF. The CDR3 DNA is TGTGCCAGCAGCTTACCCCGGGGGGGGAGGACTGAAGCTTTCTTT.

The CDR3 protein is CASSYHAGLAEYEQYF. CDR3 nucleotides: TGTGCCAGCAGCTACCATGCGGGACTAGCGGAATACGAGCAGTACTTC. The chain combines TRBV7-8 with TRBJ2-7; 11 positions match TRBD2. This CDR3 is built from 16 residues. Germline values: CDR1 SGHVS, CDR2 FQNEAQ. V trimming: 4 bases; J trimming: 4 bases; junction bases outside the gene matches: 9.

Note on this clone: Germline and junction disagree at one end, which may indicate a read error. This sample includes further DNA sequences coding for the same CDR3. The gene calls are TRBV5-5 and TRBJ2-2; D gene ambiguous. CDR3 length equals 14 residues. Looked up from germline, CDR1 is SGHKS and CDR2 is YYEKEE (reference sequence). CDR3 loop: CASSLGSNTGELFF. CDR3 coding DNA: TGTGCCAGCAGCTTGGGCTCGAATACCGGGGAGCTGTTTTTT. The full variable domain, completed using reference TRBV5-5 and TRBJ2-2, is DAGVTQSPTHLIKTRGQQVTLRCSPISGHKSVSWYQQVLGQGPQFIFQYYEKEERGRGNFPDRFSARQFPNYSSELNVNALLLGDSALYLCASSLGSNTGELFFGEGSRLTVL.

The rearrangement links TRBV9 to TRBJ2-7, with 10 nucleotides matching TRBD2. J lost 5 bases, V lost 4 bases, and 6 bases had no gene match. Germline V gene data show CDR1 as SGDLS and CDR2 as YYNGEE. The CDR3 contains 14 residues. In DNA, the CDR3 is TGTGCCAGCAGCAACAAAGGACTAGCGGACGAGCAGTACTTC. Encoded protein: CASSNKGLADEQYF.

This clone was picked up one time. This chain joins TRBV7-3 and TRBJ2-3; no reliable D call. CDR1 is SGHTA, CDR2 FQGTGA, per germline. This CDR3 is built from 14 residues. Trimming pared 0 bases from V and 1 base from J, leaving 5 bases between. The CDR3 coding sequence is TGTGCCAGCAGCTTAACTTCGGGCACAGATACGCAGTATTTT. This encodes CASSLTSGTDTQYF.

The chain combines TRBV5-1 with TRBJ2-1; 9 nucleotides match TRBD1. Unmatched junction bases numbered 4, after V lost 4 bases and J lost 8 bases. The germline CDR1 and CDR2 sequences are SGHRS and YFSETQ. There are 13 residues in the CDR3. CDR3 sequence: CASSPTGGDEQFF. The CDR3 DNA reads TGCGCCAGCAGCCCGACAGGGGGGGATGAGCAGTTCTTC.

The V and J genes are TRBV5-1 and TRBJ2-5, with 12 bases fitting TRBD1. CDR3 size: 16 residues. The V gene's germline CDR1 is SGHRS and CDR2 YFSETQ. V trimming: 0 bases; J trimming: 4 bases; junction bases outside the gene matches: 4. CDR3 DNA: TGCGCCAGCAGCTTGGAGGGACAGGGGGCTCGAGAGACCCAGTACTTC. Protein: CASSLEGQGARETQYF. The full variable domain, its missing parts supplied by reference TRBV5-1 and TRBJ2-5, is KAGVTQTPRYLIKTRGQQVTLSCSPISGHRSVSWYQQTPGQGLQFLFEYFSETQRNKGNFPGRFSGRQFSNSRSEMNVSTLELGDSALYLCASSLEGQGARETQYFGPGTRLLVL.

The CDR3 DNA reads TGTGCCAGTAGCCTGGGGACAGGGATGGCCTACGAGCAGTACTTC. This translates into CASSLGTGMAYEQYF. V usage is TRBV19 and J usage is TRBJ2-7; 9 bases map to TRBD1. The J segment lost 2 bases and the V segment lost 6 bases, leaving 8 bases of the junction unmatched. From germline, CDR1 is LNHDA and CDR2 SQIVND (reference sequence). The CDR3 length is 15 residues.